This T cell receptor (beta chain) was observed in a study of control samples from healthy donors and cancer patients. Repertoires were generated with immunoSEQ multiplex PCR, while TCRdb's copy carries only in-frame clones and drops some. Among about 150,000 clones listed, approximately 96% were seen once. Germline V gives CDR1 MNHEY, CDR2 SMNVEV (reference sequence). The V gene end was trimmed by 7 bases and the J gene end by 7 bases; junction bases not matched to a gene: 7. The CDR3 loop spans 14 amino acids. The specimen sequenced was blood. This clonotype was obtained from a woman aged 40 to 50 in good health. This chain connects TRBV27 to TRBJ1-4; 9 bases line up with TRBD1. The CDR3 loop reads CASTPTGGGEKLFF. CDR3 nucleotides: TGTGCCAGCACCCCGACAGGGGGAGGTGAAAAACTGTTTTTT.